This T cell receptor (beta chain) was identified during a study of blood T cell repertoires in COVID-19. About the study: Acute and convalescent COVID-19 specimens originated in the United States, Italy and Spain.

Original processing methods: Reference gene primers were amplified, and this amplification served to estimate nucleated cell counts. The protocol was immunoSEQ multiplex PCR, while the TCRdb copy is restricted to in-frame clones and leaves out a portion. The DNA gave D and trimming, while V, J and clone size come from that table. The sample yields about 42,000 clones, approximately 90% seen once. The CDR3 covers 14 residues. Germline V CDR1 and CDR2: MNHEY, SVGAGI. The ends were cut back, 0 bases at V and 3 bases at J, with 9 bases in the middle. The receptor comes from a man aged 30 to 45 with active or convalescent COVID-19. Source material: peripheral blood. The V gene is TRBV6-5, the J gene TRBJ2-7, with D possibly matching TRBD1 (6 bases). CDR3 loop: CASSYSQGSYEQYV. CDR3 coding DNA: TGTGCCAGCAGTTACTCGCAGGGGAGCTACGAGCAGTACGTC.